These 4 T cell receptor beta chains were sequenced from one sample in a study of blood T cell repertoires in COVID-19. Assay used: immunoSEQ multiplex PCR; TCRdb lists only in-frame clones, some missing. The sample yields 95,000 to 100,000 clones, 70% to 85% seen once. The sequencing sample was made of peripheral blood. Receptors originate from a human donor in a cohort sampled during active COVID-19.

This rearrangement joins TRBV5-1 to TRBJ2-7; D uncertain. V was cut by 0 bases and J by 0 bases, with 7 bases left in between. Germline lookup yields CDR1 SGHRS and CDR2 YFSETQ. The CDR3 is 14 residues long. CDR3 nucleotides: TGCGCCAGCAGCTTGGGGCTCAACTCCTACGAGCAGTACTTC. This sequence encodes CASSLGLNSYEQYF.

The genes are TRBV19 and TRBJ1-2, with 8 bases matching TRBD1. J gave up 8 bases and V 4 bases, and 6 bases lay outside the gene matches. Germline CDR1 and CDR2: LNHDA and SQIVND (reference sequence). The CDR3 runs to 13 residues. This chain's CDR3 is CASSSWTGRGYTF. DNA for the CDR3: TGTGCCAGTAGTAGTTGGACAGGGCGAGGCTACACCTTC.

CDR3 in DNA: TGTGCCAGCAGCCCCGGGACAGTTCAGCCCCAGCATTTT. Translating it yields CASSPGTVQPQHF. The V and J genes are TRBV11-2 and TRBJ1-5; 7 bases line up with TRBD1. CDR1 is SGHAT and CDR2 is FQNNGV in the germline V gene. This CDR3 has 13 amino acids. V lost 5 bases, J lost 6 bases, and 4 bases stayed unmatched.

This clone was recorded a few times. The J gene is TRBJ2-1, the V gene TRBV11-2; 10 nucleotides align to TRBD2. This CDR3 is 15 amino acids long. Germline CDR1 is SGHAT and CDR2 is FQNNGV. The V gene end was trimmed by 3 bases and the J gene end by 8 bases; junction bases not matched to a gene: 7. The CDR3 protein is CASSFMASGSHEQFF. The CDR3 DNA sequence: TGTGCCAGCAGCTTTATGGCTAGCGGGAGCCATGAGCAGTTCTTC.